The 8 T cell receptor beta chains reported below all come from one sample, sequenced in a study of T cell responses to AZD1222 COVID-19 vaccine (dated by TCRdb to the early 2020s). Library preparation used the immunoSEQ multiplex PCR assay. This is the immuneACCESS table as TCRdb keeps it, with only in-frame sequences that have V and J called. A part of the clones is gone; compared with another copy, unresolved V genes explain less than half, and the rest is unexplained. The sample yields about 200,000 clones; more than 85% were counted once. The ten largest clones represent roughly 3.5% of the sample. The time point label on this specimen signifies: about 28 days (+/-7) after the second vaccine dose. The material was peripheral blood, obtained 28 days after the second AZD1222 dose. The receptors originated from an adult who received the AZD1222 COVID-19 vaccine.

The chain joins TRBV9 to TRBJ2-7, with 8 bases fitting TRBD1. Per the germline V gene, CDR1 is SGDLS and CDR2 is YYNGEE. The CDR3 has 14 amino acids. V shed 4 bases and J 2 bases; nucleotides not matched to a gene: 5. The CDR3 region has the DNA TGTGCCAGCAGCAAACGGACAGGGCCCTACGAGCAGTACTTC. Translating it yields CASSKRTGPYEQYF.

The chain has TRBV28 and TRBJ2-7; D remains ambiguous. CDR1 is MDHEN and CDR2 is SYDVKM in the germline V gene. Trimming pared 4 bases from V and 1 base from J, leaving 11 bases between. CDR3 length: 14 amino acids. For the CDR3, the DNA is TGTGCCAGCAGTTCAGCCACATATTCCTACGAGCAGTACTTC. It translates to CASSSATYSYEQYF.

The chain couples TRBV2 to TRBJ1-3; D unresolved. The CDR3 sequence is 14 residues long. The V gene lost 6 bases and the J gene lost 0 bases, with 9 bases spanning the gap. The germline V gene encodes CDR1 SNHLY and CDR2 FYNNEI. This chain's CDR3 is CASSVTVSGNTIYF. The CDR3 nucleotides are TGTGCCAGCAGCGTCACAGTCTCTGGAAACACCATATATTTT.

This clone was seen just once. The genes are TRBV7-9 and TRBJ1-3; 7 bases are shared with TRBD1. CDR3 length equals 16 residues. V shed 4 bases and J 0 bases; nucleotides not matched to a gene: 6. Germline V gives CDR1 SEHNR, CDR2 FQNEAQ (reference sequence). The DNA for the CDR3 is TGTGCCAGCAGCTCACAGGGGACTATCTCTGGAAACACCATATATTTT. This sequence encodes CASSSQGTISGNTIYF.

The chain joins TRBV29-1 to TRBJ2-1, with D possibly being TRBD1 or TRBD2 (5 bases each). The ends were cut back, 2 bases at V and 5 bases at J, with 13 bases in the middle. The germline gives CDR1 SQVTM, CDR2 ANQGSEA. CDR3 size: 14 residues. The CDR3 is CSVETGTKHNEQFF. The CDR3, as DNA: TGCAGCGTTGAAACCGGGACCAAACACAATGAGCAGTTCTTC.

Written as DNA, the CDR3 is TGTGCCATCAGTGTGGGCAGGGACCCCTACGAGCAGTACTTC. Protein product: CAISVGRDPYEQYF. This rearrangement joins TRBV10-3 to TRBJ2-7, with D perhaps assigned TRBD1 or TRBD2 (5 bases each). There are 14 residues in the CDR3. Looked up from germline, CDR1 is ENHRY and CDR2 is SYGVKD. Trimming took off 4 bases at V and 2 bases at J, with 12 bases between the two ends.

The V gene is TRBV24-1, the J gene TRBJ2-1; 11 nucleotides align to TRBD2. The CDR3 runs to 14 residues. Trimming at V came to 3 bases and at J to 13 bases, leaving 7 bases not matched to a gene. Germline values: CDR1 KGHDR, CDR2 SFDVKD. The CDR3 sequence is CATSDLDSGRAQFF. CDR3 DNA sequence: TGTGCCACCAGTGATCTTGATAGCGGGAGGGCCCAGTTCTTC.

This chain connects TRBV5-1 to TRBJ1-2, with 11 bases matching TRBD1. Germline V lookup: CDR1 SGHRS, CDR2 YFSETQ. With V trimmed by 3 bases and J by 6 bases, 4 bases remained unmatched. This CDR3 is 14 amino acids long. Here the CDR3 reads CASSSGTGGDGYTF. The CDR3 region has the DNA TGCGCCAGCAGCTCGGGGACAGGGGGTGATGGCTACACCTTC.